The 24 T cell receptor beta chains in this list originate from one sample, sequenced in a study of blood T cell repertoires in COVID-19. Generated by immunoSEQ multiplex PCR, the TCRdb table keeps only in-frame clones and is missing some. The sample lists about 220,000 clones; 84% were seen once. The source material was peripheral blood. These receptors originate from a man over 45 with active or convalescent COVID-19.

The V and J genes are TRBV6-5 and TRBJ1-2, with D hard to call. From germline, CDR1 is MNHEY and CDR2 SVGAGI. The CDR3 is made up of 14 amino acids. Trimming took 0 bases from V and 3 from J, leaving 8 bases between them. The chain's CDR3 is CASSYSTSYYGYTF. CDR3 sequence (DNA): TGTGCCAGCAGTTACTCGACATCATACTATGGCTACACCTTC.

This chain connects TRBV7-3 to TRBJ2-5; the match to TRBD1 covers 8 bases. The CDR3 has 13 amino acids. Germline-derived CDR1 and CDR2 are SGHTA and FQGTGA. V gave up 3 bases and J gave up 6 bases; unmatched junction bases: 3. The CDR3 is CASSFDRGQTQYF. DNA for the CDR3: TGTGCCAGCAGCTTCGACAGGGGACAGACCCAGTACTTC.

The J gene is TRBJ1-2, the V gene TRBV19; no firm D call. V was cut by 2 bases and J by 0 bases, with 10 bases left in between. The CDR3 totals 15 residues. Germline values: CDR1 LNHDA, CDR2 SQIVND (reference sequence). The CDR3 region has the DNA TGTGCCAGTAGTATATTGGCCAGCGCTAACTATGGCTACACCTTC. Translated: CASSILASANYGYTF.

The rearrangement links TRBV18 to TRBJ2-7; 8 bases are shared with TRBD1. Trimming at V came to 3 bases and at J to 1 base, leaving 5 bases not matched to a gene. CDR1 KGHSH and CDR2 LQKENI come from the germline V gene. The CDR3 runs to 15 residues. CDR3 protein: CASSPDRGGSYEQYV. DNA of the CDR3: TGTGCCAGCTCACCCGACAGGGGAGGTTCCTACGAGCAGTACGTC.

The genes are TRBV4-3 and TRBJ2-1; TRBD2 is a possible D gene (6 bases). This CDR3 spans 14 amino acids. The germline V gene encodes CDR1 LGHNA and CDR2 YSLEER. The germline V and J ends were trimmed by 4 bases and 8 bases, with 15 bases remaining between them. The CDR3 protein is CASSRETSWYEQFF. CDR3 DNA sequence: TGCGCCAGCAGCCGTGAGACTAGTTGGTATGAGCAGTTCTTC.

The V and J genes are TRBV10-3 and TRBJ2-7, with 14 bases matching TRBD2. V was pared by 0 bases and J by 1 base, with 5 bases of the junction left unmatched. Germline assignment: CDR1 ENHRY and CDR2 SYGVKD. This CDR3 contains 18 residues. CDR3 nucleotides: TGTGCCATCAGTGAGTCCGGGACTAGCGGGAGTGGATCCTACGAGCAGTACTTC. Amino acid sequence: CAISESGTSGSGSYEQYF.

The rearrangement links TRBV18 to TRBJ1-5; tentative D call: TRBD1 (6 bases). Germline CDR1 and CDR2: KGHSH and LQKENI. Trimming removed 3 bases from V and 0 bases from J, with 12 bases in between. The CDR3 totals 16 residues. DNA of the CDR3: TGTGCCAGCTCACCGGTACGGGGACATAGCAATCAGCCCCAGCATTTT. It is translated as CASSPVRGHSNQPQHF.

J is TRBJ2-2 and V is TRBV5-1; TRBD1 matches 9 bases. This CDR3 has 14 residues. Unmatched junction bases numbered 3, after V lost 4 bases and J lost 5 bases. CDR1 SGHRS and CDR2 YFSETQ come from the germline V gene. This CDR3 reads CASSPGTGTGELFF. Written as DNA, the CDR3 is TGCGCCAGCAGCCCCGGGACAGGGACCGGGGAGCTGTTTTTT. The variable domain in full, with the rest retrieved from reference TRBV5-1 and TRBJ2-2, is KAGVTQTPRYLIKTRGQQVTLSCSPISGHRSVSWYQQTPGQGLQFLFEYFSETQRNKGNFPGRFSGRQFSNSRSEMNVSTLELGDSALYLCASSPGTGTGELFFGEGSRLTVL.

V gene TRBV7-9 combines with J gene TRBJ1-1, with a tentative D call TRBD1 (5 bases). The CDR3 runs 13 residues. Trimming cost V 4 bases and J 2 bases, with 8 bases left between them. The germline CDR1 and CDR2 sequences are SEHNR and FQNEAQ (reference sequence). The chain's CDR3 is CASSYDSNTEAFF. As DNA, the CDR3 is TGTGCCAGCAGCTACGACAGTAACACTGAAGCTTTCTTT.

As concerns this clone: The junction differs from germline at one of its ends, possibly a read error. This rearrangement joins TRBV20-1 to TRBJ2-5; D is undetermined. The V gene's germline CDR1 is DFQATT and CDR2 SNEGSKA (reference sequence). The CDR3 sequence is 10 residues long. CDR3 sequence (DNA): TGCAGTGCTAGCAGACTGACCTTAAACTTC. Translation: CSASRLTLNF.

J is TRBJ1-2 and V is TRBV7-8; TRBD1 is a possible D gene (5 bases). CDR3 length equals 14 residues. Trimming took off 2 bases at V and 6 bases at J, with 13 bases between the two ends. Germline loops: CDR1 SGHVS, CDR2 FQNEAQ. The CDR3 loop is CASSLSRVGHGYTF. The CDR3 nucleotides read TGTGCCAGCAGCTTAAGCAGGGTAGGGCATGGCTACACCTTC.

The chain employs TRBV19 and TRBJ2-1; 7 nucleotides line up with TRBD1. The CDR3 is made up of 17 amino acids. The junction had 9 bases not matched to a gene; V was cut back by 2 bases and J by 2 bases. Germline V gives CDR1 LNHDA, CDR2 SQIVND (reference sequence). The DNA for the CDR3 is TGTGCCAGTAGTATAACGGCGACCGGGACAGCCTACAATGAGCAGTTCTTC. It yields the protein CASSITATGTAYNEQFF.

This clone showed up just once. V gene TRBV11-2 combines with J gene TRBJ2-5; 10 bases match TRBD2. V gave up 5 bases and J gave up 5 bases; unmatched junction bases: 11. The CDR3 is made up of 16 amino acids. The germline CDR1 and CDR2 sequences are SGHAT and FQNNGV. The CDR3 region is CASSPRLLAGEETQYF. CDR3 coding DNA: TGTGCCAGCAGCCCCCGGCTCCTAGCGGGAGAGGAGACCCAGTACTTC.

This clone was seen only once. The rearrangement joins TRBV10-3 to TRBJ2-7; 7 bases map to TRBD1. Trimming cost V 6 bases and J 5 bases; bases outside gene matches: 4. The germline V gene encodes CDR1 ENHRY and CDR2 SYGVKD. CDR3 size: 12 residues. The CDR3 nucleotides are TGTGCCATCAGCGACGACAGGGACGAGCAGTACGTC. This translates into CAISDDRDEQYV.

The rearrangement links TRBV15 to TRBJ1-6, with a tentative D call TRBD1 (5 bases). The germline V gene encodes CDR1 LNHNV and CDR2 YYDKDF (reference sequence). CDR3 size: 18 residues. Trimming removed 4 bases from V and 6 bases from J, with 22 bases in between. CDR3 sequence (DNA): TGTGCCACCAGCATTGGGACTCCCGGAGGTCCTATTAATTCACCCCTCCACTTT. It translates to CATSIGTPGGPINSPLHF. The complete variable domain, with remaining parts taken from reference TRBV15 and TRBJ1-6, reads DAMVIQNPRYQVTQFGKPVTLSCSQTLNHNVMYWYQQKSSQAPKLLFHYYDKDFNNEADTPDNFQSRRPNTSFCFLDIRSPGLGDTAMYLCATSIGTPGGPINSPLHFGNGTRLTVT.

The V and J genes are TRBV19 and TRBJ1-2, with D unresolved. This CDR3 spans 16 amino acids. CDR1 and CDR2 (germline): LNHDA, SQIVND (reference sequence). V lost 7 bases and J 2 bases, leaving 20 bases between the germline ends. CDR3 amino acids: CASTARPGSRNYGYTF. The CDR3 region has the DNA TGTGCCAGTACCGCCCGCCCGGGTAGTAGGAACTATGGCTACACCTTC. Complete variable domain (other parts from reference TRBV19 and TRBJ1-2): DGGITQSPKYLFRKEGQNVTLSCEQNLNHDAMYWYRQDPGQGLRLIYYSQIVNDFQKGDIAEGYSVSREKKESFPLTVTSAQKNPTAFYLCASTARPGSRNYGYTFGSGTRLTVV.

This chain uses TRBV4-1 with TRBJ2-1, with 10 bases fitting TRBD1. Germline V gene sequence: CDR1 MGHRA, CDR2 YSYEKL. This CDR3 has 14 amino acids. With V trimmed by 3 bases and J by 8 bases, 4 bases remained unmatched. Here the CDR3 reads CASSHPTGGHEQFF. DNA of the CDR3: TGCGCCAGCAGCCACCCGACAGGGGGCCATGAGCAGTTCTTC.

DNA for the CDR3: TGTGCCAGCAGCCAGCTAGCGGGAGGGCCAACCGGGGAGCTGTTTTTT. It is translated as CASSQLAGGPTGELFF. This chain joins TRBV14 and TRBJ2-2; 12 bases map to TRBD2. CDR1 and CDR2 from the germline V gene are SGHDN and FVKESK. V lost 3 bases and J lost 5; bases outside the gene matches: 4. The length of the CDR3 is 16 residues.

This rearrangement joins TRBV6-1 to TRBJ1-6, with 9 bases that match TRBD1. The CDR3 totals 14 residues. Germline trimming cut 7 bases from V and 7 bases from J; bases unmatched to any gene: 5. Germline CDR1 MNHNS, CDR2 SASEGT. The CDR3 spells CASTRQGENSPLHF. CDR3 coding DNA: TGTGCCAGCACCCGACAGGGGGAGAATTCACCCCTCCACTTT.

The chain couples TRBV7-2 to TRBJ2-3, with D maybe TRBD1 (6 bases). Trimming took off 2 bases at V and 1 base at J, with 7 bases between the two ends. Per germline, CDR1 SGHTA and CDR2 FQGNSA. The CDR3 is made up of 14 amino acids. CDR3 in amino acids: CASSLSGGTDTQYF. In DNA form, the CDR3 reads TGTGCCAGCAGCTTATCAGGGGGCACAGATACGCAGTATTTT.

The chain has TRBV5-4 and TRBJ2-7, with 15 bases aligning to TRBD2. J lost 2 bases, V lost 3 bases, and 6 bases had no gene match. The CDR3 is made up of 17 amino acids. The germline CDR1 and CDR2 sequences are SGHNT and YYREEE (reference sequence). CDR3 sequence reads: CASSSRTSGRAPYEQYF. The CDR3 DNA reads TGTGCCAGCAGCTCCCGGACTAGCGGGAGGGCCCCCTACGAGCAGTACTTC.

This chain uses TRBV6-4 with TRBJ1-2; D perhaps matches TRBD1 (5 bases). The CDR3 runs to 12 residues. V was clipped by 3 bases and J by 4 bases, with 6 bases between them. CDR1 and CDR2 from the germline V gene are MRHNA and SNTAGT. For the CDR3, the DNA is TGTGCCAGCAGTGATACAGGCTATGGCTACACCTTC. Its translation: CASSDTGYGYTF.

V and J are TRBV5-1 and TRBJ2-5, with TRBD1 matching 8 bases. After removal of 5 bases from V and 2 bases from J, the junction contained 5 bases not matched to a gene. The CDR3 is made up of 14 amino acids. Germline V CDR1 and CDR2: SGHRS, YFSETQ. The CDR3 nucleotides are TGCGCCAGCAGACCCGACAGGGGACAAGAGACCCAGTACTTC. Residues: CASRPDRGQETQYF.

The chain joins TRBV24-1 to TRBJ2-5; TRBD1 aligns across 10 bases. This CDR3 region has 16 residues. Germline loops: CDR1 KGHDR, CDR2 SFDVKD. After removal of 7 bases from V and 1 base from J, the junction contained 8 bases not matched to a gene. CDR3 sequence reads: CATSQTGGGLQETQYF. CDR3 coding DNA: TGTGCCACCAGCCAGACAGGGGGCGGTCTCCAAGAGACCCAGTACTTC.